A single sample gave rise to the 13 T cell receptor beta chains below, sequenced in a study of blood T cells in healthy people across ages. Next came a second PCR, run for about 6 to 12 cycles, which used a sample-barcoded 5' primer along with a J-beta primer mix. Using its own MiXCR run on the 5' RACE reads, TCRdb lists one record per CDR3 protein. The top ten clones hold around 11% of a sample with about 1.6 million distinct CDR3 sequences, about 32% of them seen once. Material for sequencing was blood. Source of these receptors: a woman under 40 in good health.

This clonotype was observed a few times. The chain links TRBV29-1 to TRBJ2-5, with D perhaps TRBD2 (5 bases). The V end was cut by 6 bases, the J end by 6 bases, with 14 bases between. Looked up from germline, CDR1 is SQVTM and CDR2 is ANQGSEA. CDR3 length equals 12 residues. The CDR3 region is CSVRVDLKTQYF. The DNA of the CDR3 is TGCAGCGTCCGGGTGGACTTAAAGACCCAGTACTTC.

The V call is TRBV9, the J call TRBJ2-3; D is undetermined. From germline, CDR1 is SGDLS and CDR2 YYNGEE. This CDR3 comprises 15 residues. V was pared by 0 bases and J by 0 bases, with 8 bases between. As DNA, the CDR3 is TGTGCCAGCAGCGTAGGTACCCAGAGCACAGATACGCAGTATTTT. It codes for CASSVGTQSTDTQYF.

The gene calls are TRBV5-1 and TRBJ2-1; 13 nucleotides line up with TRBD2. The CDR3 has 17 residues. Germline V gene lookup returns CDR1 SGHRS and CDR2 YFSETQ. Germline trimming cut 7 bases from V and 5 bases from J; bases unmatched to any gene: 12. The CDR3 reads CASSLGLAGRIDNEQFF. Here the CDR3 DNA reads TGCGCCAGCTCCTTGGGACTAGCGGGGCGGATTGACAATGAGCAGTTCTTC.

This clonotype has only a few counts. V and J are TRBV25-1 and TRBJ2-7; 9 bases agree with TRBD1. CDR1 and CDR2 from the germline V gene are MGHDK and SYGVNS. The ends lost 5 bases at V and 7 bases at J; junction bases unmatched: 6. The CDR3 is made up of 13 amino acids. As DNA, the CDR3 is TGTGCCAGCAGTCCGGGACAGGGAAAAGAGCAGTACTTC. Translating gives CASSPGQGKEQYF.

This sequence joins TRBV7-9 and TRBJ1-6; D is unresolved. This CDR3 spans 14 amino acids. The germline V gene has CDR1 SEHNR and CDR2 FQNEAQ (reference sequence). V was shortened by 1 base and J by 9 bases, with 10 bases between the two germline ends. The CDR3 sequence: CASSLGSSGSPLHF. The CDR3 DNA follows: TGTGCCAGCAGCTTAGGGTCATCTGGTTCACCCCTCCACTTT.

This chain joins TRBV3-1 and TRBJ2-1; a weak D match, TRBD2 (5 bases). The germline V and J ends were trimmed by 5 bases and 9 bases, with 20 bases remaining between them. The CDR3 has 15 residues. Germline V gene sequence: CDR1 LGHDT, CDR2 YNNKEL (reference sequence). The CDR3 loop is CASSARGPAVREQFF. The CDR3 bases are TGTGCCAGCAGCGCCCGTGGCCCAGCGGTCCGTGAGCAGTTCTTC.

This clonotype was observed a few times. The CDR3 loop reads CSASRGGSNQPQHF. The CDR3 DNA reads TGCAGTGCATCAAGGGGTGGAAGCAATCAGCCCCAGCATTTT. The rearrangement joins TRBV20-1 to TRBJ1-5; perhaps TRBD1 as D (5 bases). This CDR3 comprises 14 residues. Germline-derived CDR1 and CDR2 are DFQATT and SNEGSKA (reference sequence). Trimming took off 6 bases at V and 1 base at J, with 13 bases between the two ends.

This clonotype came up many times. The rearrangement joins TRBV20-1 to TRBJ2-1; D is ambiguous. V lost 3 bases and J lost 0, with 6 bases in between. In germline, CDR1 is DFQATT, CDR2 SNEGSKA (reference sequence). The length of the CDR3 is 13 residues. The CDR3 coding sequence is TGCAGTGCTAGGGATTACTCCTACAATGAGCAGTTCTTC. Protein sequence: CSARDYSYNEQFF.

This clonotype showed up just a few times. The chain has TRBV20-1 and TRBJ2-7, with 8 nucleotides matching TRBD2. The end of the DNA is better explained by TRBJ2-5, so the J call may be wrong. The CDR3 contains 15 residues. CDR1 and CDR2 (germline): DFQATT, SNEGSKA (reference sequence). DNA for the CDR3: TGCAGTGCTAGAGACTTTAGTGGTAGCGGGAAGACCCAGTACTTC. Translation: CSARDFSGSGKTQYF.

On this clonotype itself: It may be a read error: a sequence one base away is much more abundant. The chain joins TRBV29-1 to TRBJ2-7; TRBD1 is a possible D gene (6 bases). In germline, CDR1 is SQVTM, CDR2 ANQGSEA. The CDR3 runs to 11 residues. V gave up 6 bases and J gave up 3 bases, with 9 bases separating them. The CDR3 nucleotides read TGCAGCGTCAGGGGATTCTACGAGCAGTACTTC. It encodes CSVRGFYEQYF.

The chain employs TRBV10-2 and TRBJ2-7; tentatively, D is TRBD2 (6 bases). The ends were cut back, 6 bases at V and 4 bases at J, with 16 bases in the middle. There are 14 residues in the CDR3. CDR1 and CDR2 (germline): WSHSY, SAAADI. The CDR3 bases are TGCGCCAGCAGGACGGGAGCCCTGAATTACGAGCAGTACTTC. It translates to CASRTGALNYEQYF.

This clonotype was counted a few times. V is TRBV5-1 and J is TRBJ2-4; weak D call: TRBD1 (6 bases). This CDR3 comprises 19 residues. Trimming took off 4 bases at V and 0 bases at J, with 23 bases between the two ends. In germline, CDR1 is SGHRS, CDR2 YFSETQ. The CDR3 region is CASSRDTGTNDLAKNIQYF. Here the CDR3 DNA reads TGCGCCAGCAGCCGTGATACCGGGACAAACGATCTAGCCAAAAACATTCAGTACTTC.

The J gene is TRBJ2-1, the V gene TRBV20-1, with D perhaps matching TRBD1 or TRBD2 (5 bases each). This CDR3 region has 13 residues. V shed 0 bases and J shed 10 bases, with 13 bases lying between them. Germline CDR1 and CDR2: DFQATT and SNEGSKA (reference sequence). The CDR3 DNA sequence: TGCAGTGCTAGAGATCAGGTGGGACGGGAGCAGTTCTTC. This gives the protein CSARDQVGREQFF.